The 5 T cell receptor beta chains listed next were all sequenced from one sample in a study of regulatory T cells in long-lasting Graves disease. Time point specified: newly diagnosed GD, antithyroid drugs for less than 3 months. Making the TCR library involved RNA that had been extracted from PBMCs. Investigators prepared the TCR beta libraries by applying iRepertoire HTBI primers and Arm-PCR of CDR3 regions. TCRdb reprocessed the multiplex PCR reads via MiXCR and lists one record per CDR3 protein. Among 360,000 or so distinct CDR3 sequences, roughly 17% were seen once, and the ten largest hold about 32%. The sample was also reused in another study, on T cells in Graves' hyperthyroidism and ophthalmopathy.

This material consisted of peripheral blood mononuclear cells (PBMCs), taken at new diagnosis, from a patient treated with antithyroid drugs. The source of these receptors is a man aged 40-49 years with Graves disease.

V and J are TRBV9 and TRBJ1-1, with no clear D. CDR1 and CDR2 (germline): SGDLS, YYNGEE. This CDR3 has 16 amino acids. V was trimmed by 4 bases and J by 1 base, leaving 17 bases between them. This CDR3 reads CASSPLSGRSNTEAFF. The CDR3 region has the DNA TGTGCCAGCAGCCCCCTCTCCGGCAGGTCGAACACTGAAGCTTTCTTT.

This clonotype was counted ten times or more. CDR3: CASSLNQNTEAFF. As DNA, the CDR3 is TGTGCCAGCAGTTTGAACCAGAACACTGAAGCTTTCTTT. The gene calls are TRBV12-3 or TRBV12-4 and TRBJ1-1, with D unclear. V shed 3 bases and J shed 1 base, with 6 bases lying between them. The CDR3 spans 13 residues.

The table lists this clonotype with many counts. The V and J genes are TRBV12-3 or TRBV12-4 and TRBJ2-3; TRBD1 agrees at 8 bases. The trim removed 6 bases at V and 4 bases at J, leaving 9 bases unmatched. This CDR3 is built from 15 residues. In nucleotides, the CDR3 is TGTGCCAGCAGCCCGGACAGGGCGGTCGCAGATACGCAGTATTTT. Its translation is CASSPDRAVADTQYF.

This clonotype appeared many times. The V gene is TRBV27, the J gene TRBJ2-3, with TRBD2 matching over 7 bases. The CDR3 sequence is 16 residues long. Losses at the gene ends were 1 base for V and 2 bases for J; bases not matched to a gene: 6. The germline V gene encodes CDR1 MNHEY and CDR2 SMNVEV (reference sequence). CDR3 bases: TGTGCCAGCAGTTTATTGGGGGGGGGGTCCACAGATACGCAGTATTTT. Protein product: CASSLLGGGSTDTQYF.

This clonotype showed up just a few times. V gene TRBV20-1 combines with J gene TRBJ1-2; TRBD1 matches at 10 bases. CDR3 size: 13 residues. V dropped 3 bases and J dropped 7; count of bases not matched to a gene: 5. Germline V gene lookup returns CDR1 DFQATT and CDR2 SNEGSKA (reference sequence). The CDR3 nucleotides are TGCAGTGCTAGTGACAGGGGGCTTAGTGGCTACACCTTC. It specifies CSASDRGLSGYTF.